What follows are 3 T cell receptor beta chains derived from one specimen sequenced in a study of blood T cell repertoires in COVID-19. Libraries were prepared by immunoSEQ multiplex PCR; TCRdb keeps only in-frame clonotypes and omits some of them. The table lists under 35,000 clones, around 90% of them singletons, with 5% to 7% in the top ten. Sequenced sample: peripheral blood. The receptors originated from a human donor in a cohort sampled during active COVID-19.

This chain links TRBV3-1 (or the pseudogene TRBV3-2) with TRBJ1-2; the D is unclear. V lost 0 bases to trimming and J lost 1 base, with 6 bases between them. Germline V gives CDR1 LGHDT, CDR2 YNNKEL (reference sequence). This CDR3 region has 14 residues. The CDR3 loop is CASSQEAGNYGYTF. CDR3 bases: TGTGCCAGCAGCCAAGAAGCGGGTAACTATGGCTACACCTTC.

This chain connects TRBV29-1 to TRBJ2-3; 10 nucleotides match TRBD2. The CDR3 has 14 residues. V shed 1 base and J 4 bases; nucleotides not matched to a gene: 2. Looked up from germline, CDR1 is SQVTM and CDR2 is ANQGSEA. The CDR3 sequence: CSVEGGLAADTQYF. The DNA of the CDR3 is TGCAGCGTTGAAGGAGGACTAGCGGCAGATACGCAGTATTTT.

The chain recombines TRBV5-6 with TRBJ1-4; 7 positions agree with TRBD1. Germline V gene lookup returns CDR1 SGHDT and CDR2 YYEEEE. The CDR3 covers 14 residues. The junction had 9 bases not matched to a gene; V was cut back by 5 bases and J by 8 bases. CDR3 protein: CASRGRDRYEKLFF. DNA for the CDR3: TGTGCCAGCAGAGGACGGGACAGATACGAAAAACTGTTTTTT. Using reference TRBV5-6 and TRBJ1-4 for the parts outside the CDR3, the full variable domain is DAGVTQSPTHLIKTRGQQVTLRCSPKSGHDTVSWYQQALGQGPQFIFQYYEEEERQRGNFPDRFSGHQFPNYSSELNVNALLLGDSALYLCASRGRDRYEKLFFGSGTQLSVL.